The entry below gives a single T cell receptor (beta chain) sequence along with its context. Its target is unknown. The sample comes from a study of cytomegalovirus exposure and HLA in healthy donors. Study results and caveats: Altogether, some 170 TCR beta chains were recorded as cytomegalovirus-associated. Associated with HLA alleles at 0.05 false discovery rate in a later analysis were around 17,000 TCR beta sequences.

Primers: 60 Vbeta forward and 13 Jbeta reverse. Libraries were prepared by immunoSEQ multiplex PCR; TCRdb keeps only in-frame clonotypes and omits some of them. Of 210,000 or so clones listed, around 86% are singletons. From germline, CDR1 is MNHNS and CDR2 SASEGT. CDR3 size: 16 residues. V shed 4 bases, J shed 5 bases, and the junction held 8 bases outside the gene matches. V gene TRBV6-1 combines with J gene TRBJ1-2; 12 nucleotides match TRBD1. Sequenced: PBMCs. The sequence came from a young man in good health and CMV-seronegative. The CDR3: CASSGPGTGGGYGYTF. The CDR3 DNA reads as TGTGCCAGCAGTGGACCCGGGACAGGGGGCGGATATGGCTACACCTTC.